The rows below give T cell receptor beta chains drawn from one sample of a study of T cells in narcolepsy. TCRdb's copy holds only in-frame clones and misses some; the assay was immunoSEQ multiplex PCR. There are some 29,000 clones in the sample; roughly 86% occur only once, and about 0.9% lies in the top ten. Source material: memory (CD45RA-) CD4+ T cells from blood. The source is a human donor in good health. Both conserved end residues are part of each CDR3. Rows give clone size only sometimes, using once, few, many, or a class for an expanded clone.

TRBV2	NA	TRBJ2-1	CASNLAGTSLFGNEQFF
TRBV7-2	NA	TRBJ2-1	CASSPSAGPHNEQFF
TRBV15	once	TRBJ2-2	CATSRDFTGELFF
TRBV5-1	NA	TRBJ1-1	CASSFNNRGFGTEAFF
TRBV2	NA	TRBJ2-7	CASSERQGREQYF
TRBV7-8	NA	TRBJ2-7	CASSPGYREGAYEQYF
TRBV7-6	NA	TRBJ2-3	CASSLAEATDTQYF
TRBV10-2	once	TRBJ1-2	CASSTGQGYGYTF
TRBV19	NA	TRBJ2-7	CASSPGTLYEQYF
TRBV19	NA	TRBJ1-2	CASSITSGVSGYTF
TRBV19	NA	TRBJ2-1	CASSSRSGRIAYEQFF
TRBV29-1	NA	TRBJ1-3	CSVDPAGSGNTIYF
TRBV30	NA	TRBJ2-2	CAWRDGNTGELFF
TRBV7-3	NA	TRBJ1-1	CASSPTSLGHLGNTEAFF
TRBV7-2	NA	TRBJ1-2	CASSFDRPYGYTF
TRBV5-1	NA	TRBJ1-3	CASSTDMSGNTIYF
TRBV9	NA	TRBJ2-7	CASSVGTSGTYEQYF
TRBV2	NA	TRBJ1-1	CASTPPGNTEAFF
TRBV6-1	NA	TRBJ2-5	CASSDLGGGGQETQYF
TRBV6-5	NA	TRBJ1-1	CASRTTKNTEAFF
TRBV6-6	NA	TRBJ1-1	CASSTARGNTEAFF
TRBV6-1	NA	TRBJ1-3	CASTESGFGNTIYF
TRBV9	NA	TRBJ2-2	CASSPRTGQGNTGELFF
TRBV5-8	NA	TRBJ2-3	CASSLTARFTDTQYF
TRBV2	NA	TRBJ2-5	CAAGRDTETQYF
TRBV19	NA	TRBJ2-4	CASTIPKGQENIQYF
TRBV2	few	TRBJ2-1	CASSGTSGNSRQFF
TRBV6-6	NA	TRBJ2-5	CASSYGFEGAGETQYF
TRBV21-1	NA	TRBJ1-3	CASSKGTGAGNTIYF
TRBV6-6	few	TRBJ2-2	CASSDRARDTGELFF
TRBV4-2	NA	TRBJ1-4	CASSQASPGNNEKLFF
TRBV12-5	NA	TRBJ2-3	CASGRSDEITDTQYF